A selection of T cell receptor beta chains follows, all from one sample in a study of T cell changes during pregnancy in multiple sclerosis. Profiling relied on immunoSEQ multiplex PCR, and the TCRdb table lists in-frame clones only, not all of them. The repertoire holds about 34,000 clones, with roughly nine tenths as singletons. Material: CD8+ T cells from peripheral blood mononuclear cells, obtained in the first trimester of pregnancy. Receptors were obtained from a female donor with multiple sclerosis, enrolled in a pregnancy study. Both conserved end residues are part of each CDR3. Fields, in order: D gene, clone size, J gene, V gene, CDR3 DNA, CDR3 protein. The D gene is left open where the match is weak. For some rows the clone size is stated as once, few or many, or as a class when expanded; others skip it.

>TRBD2|.|TRBJ2-7|TRBV7-9
TGTGCCAGCAGCTTTGCGGGAGGCCCCTACGAGCAGTACTTC
CASSFAGGPYEQYF
>TRBD2|.|TRBJ2-3|TRBV28
TGTGCCAGCAGTTTTGTTGCCGGGACTAGCGGACCTAGCACAGATACGCAGTATTTT
CASSFVAGTSGPSTDTQYF
>TRBD2|.|TRBJ2-1|TRBV4-1
TGCGCCAGCAGCCAACCTCTAGCGGGAGGAGGTAATGAGCAGTTCTTC
CASSQPLAGGGNEQFF
>.|once|TRBJ2-7|TRBV15
TGTGCCACCAGACACGCGGACTCCTACGAGCAGTACTTC
CATRHADSYEQYF
>TRBD2|.|TRBJ2-5|TRBV7-2
TGTGCCAGCAGCTTAGAAGTAGCGGGAGGGCTTGAGACCCAGTACTTC
CASSLEVAGGLETQYF
>.|once|TRBJ1-1|TRBV7-2
TGTGCCAGCAGCCTAGGGTCCGGCCCACGGGACACTGAAGCTTTCTTT
CASSLGSGPRDTEAFF
>TRBD1|.|TRBJ1-4|TRBV2
TGTGCCAGCAGTGAAAGCCAGGGGGCGCATTATCTGTTTTTT
CASSESQGAHYLFF
>TRBD2|.|TRBJ2-7|TRBV10-3
TGTGCCATCGGAGCGGGACCCTCCTACGAGCAGTACTTC
CAIGAGPSYEQYF
>.|.|TRBJ1-5|TRBV27
TGTGCCAGCAGTTTACAGGGTCATCAGCCCCAGCATTTT
CASSLQGHQPQHF
>TRBD2|.|TRBJ2-3|TRBV27
TGTGCCAGCAGTTCCCAGCGGGAGACAGATACGCAGTATTTT
CASSSQRETDTQYF